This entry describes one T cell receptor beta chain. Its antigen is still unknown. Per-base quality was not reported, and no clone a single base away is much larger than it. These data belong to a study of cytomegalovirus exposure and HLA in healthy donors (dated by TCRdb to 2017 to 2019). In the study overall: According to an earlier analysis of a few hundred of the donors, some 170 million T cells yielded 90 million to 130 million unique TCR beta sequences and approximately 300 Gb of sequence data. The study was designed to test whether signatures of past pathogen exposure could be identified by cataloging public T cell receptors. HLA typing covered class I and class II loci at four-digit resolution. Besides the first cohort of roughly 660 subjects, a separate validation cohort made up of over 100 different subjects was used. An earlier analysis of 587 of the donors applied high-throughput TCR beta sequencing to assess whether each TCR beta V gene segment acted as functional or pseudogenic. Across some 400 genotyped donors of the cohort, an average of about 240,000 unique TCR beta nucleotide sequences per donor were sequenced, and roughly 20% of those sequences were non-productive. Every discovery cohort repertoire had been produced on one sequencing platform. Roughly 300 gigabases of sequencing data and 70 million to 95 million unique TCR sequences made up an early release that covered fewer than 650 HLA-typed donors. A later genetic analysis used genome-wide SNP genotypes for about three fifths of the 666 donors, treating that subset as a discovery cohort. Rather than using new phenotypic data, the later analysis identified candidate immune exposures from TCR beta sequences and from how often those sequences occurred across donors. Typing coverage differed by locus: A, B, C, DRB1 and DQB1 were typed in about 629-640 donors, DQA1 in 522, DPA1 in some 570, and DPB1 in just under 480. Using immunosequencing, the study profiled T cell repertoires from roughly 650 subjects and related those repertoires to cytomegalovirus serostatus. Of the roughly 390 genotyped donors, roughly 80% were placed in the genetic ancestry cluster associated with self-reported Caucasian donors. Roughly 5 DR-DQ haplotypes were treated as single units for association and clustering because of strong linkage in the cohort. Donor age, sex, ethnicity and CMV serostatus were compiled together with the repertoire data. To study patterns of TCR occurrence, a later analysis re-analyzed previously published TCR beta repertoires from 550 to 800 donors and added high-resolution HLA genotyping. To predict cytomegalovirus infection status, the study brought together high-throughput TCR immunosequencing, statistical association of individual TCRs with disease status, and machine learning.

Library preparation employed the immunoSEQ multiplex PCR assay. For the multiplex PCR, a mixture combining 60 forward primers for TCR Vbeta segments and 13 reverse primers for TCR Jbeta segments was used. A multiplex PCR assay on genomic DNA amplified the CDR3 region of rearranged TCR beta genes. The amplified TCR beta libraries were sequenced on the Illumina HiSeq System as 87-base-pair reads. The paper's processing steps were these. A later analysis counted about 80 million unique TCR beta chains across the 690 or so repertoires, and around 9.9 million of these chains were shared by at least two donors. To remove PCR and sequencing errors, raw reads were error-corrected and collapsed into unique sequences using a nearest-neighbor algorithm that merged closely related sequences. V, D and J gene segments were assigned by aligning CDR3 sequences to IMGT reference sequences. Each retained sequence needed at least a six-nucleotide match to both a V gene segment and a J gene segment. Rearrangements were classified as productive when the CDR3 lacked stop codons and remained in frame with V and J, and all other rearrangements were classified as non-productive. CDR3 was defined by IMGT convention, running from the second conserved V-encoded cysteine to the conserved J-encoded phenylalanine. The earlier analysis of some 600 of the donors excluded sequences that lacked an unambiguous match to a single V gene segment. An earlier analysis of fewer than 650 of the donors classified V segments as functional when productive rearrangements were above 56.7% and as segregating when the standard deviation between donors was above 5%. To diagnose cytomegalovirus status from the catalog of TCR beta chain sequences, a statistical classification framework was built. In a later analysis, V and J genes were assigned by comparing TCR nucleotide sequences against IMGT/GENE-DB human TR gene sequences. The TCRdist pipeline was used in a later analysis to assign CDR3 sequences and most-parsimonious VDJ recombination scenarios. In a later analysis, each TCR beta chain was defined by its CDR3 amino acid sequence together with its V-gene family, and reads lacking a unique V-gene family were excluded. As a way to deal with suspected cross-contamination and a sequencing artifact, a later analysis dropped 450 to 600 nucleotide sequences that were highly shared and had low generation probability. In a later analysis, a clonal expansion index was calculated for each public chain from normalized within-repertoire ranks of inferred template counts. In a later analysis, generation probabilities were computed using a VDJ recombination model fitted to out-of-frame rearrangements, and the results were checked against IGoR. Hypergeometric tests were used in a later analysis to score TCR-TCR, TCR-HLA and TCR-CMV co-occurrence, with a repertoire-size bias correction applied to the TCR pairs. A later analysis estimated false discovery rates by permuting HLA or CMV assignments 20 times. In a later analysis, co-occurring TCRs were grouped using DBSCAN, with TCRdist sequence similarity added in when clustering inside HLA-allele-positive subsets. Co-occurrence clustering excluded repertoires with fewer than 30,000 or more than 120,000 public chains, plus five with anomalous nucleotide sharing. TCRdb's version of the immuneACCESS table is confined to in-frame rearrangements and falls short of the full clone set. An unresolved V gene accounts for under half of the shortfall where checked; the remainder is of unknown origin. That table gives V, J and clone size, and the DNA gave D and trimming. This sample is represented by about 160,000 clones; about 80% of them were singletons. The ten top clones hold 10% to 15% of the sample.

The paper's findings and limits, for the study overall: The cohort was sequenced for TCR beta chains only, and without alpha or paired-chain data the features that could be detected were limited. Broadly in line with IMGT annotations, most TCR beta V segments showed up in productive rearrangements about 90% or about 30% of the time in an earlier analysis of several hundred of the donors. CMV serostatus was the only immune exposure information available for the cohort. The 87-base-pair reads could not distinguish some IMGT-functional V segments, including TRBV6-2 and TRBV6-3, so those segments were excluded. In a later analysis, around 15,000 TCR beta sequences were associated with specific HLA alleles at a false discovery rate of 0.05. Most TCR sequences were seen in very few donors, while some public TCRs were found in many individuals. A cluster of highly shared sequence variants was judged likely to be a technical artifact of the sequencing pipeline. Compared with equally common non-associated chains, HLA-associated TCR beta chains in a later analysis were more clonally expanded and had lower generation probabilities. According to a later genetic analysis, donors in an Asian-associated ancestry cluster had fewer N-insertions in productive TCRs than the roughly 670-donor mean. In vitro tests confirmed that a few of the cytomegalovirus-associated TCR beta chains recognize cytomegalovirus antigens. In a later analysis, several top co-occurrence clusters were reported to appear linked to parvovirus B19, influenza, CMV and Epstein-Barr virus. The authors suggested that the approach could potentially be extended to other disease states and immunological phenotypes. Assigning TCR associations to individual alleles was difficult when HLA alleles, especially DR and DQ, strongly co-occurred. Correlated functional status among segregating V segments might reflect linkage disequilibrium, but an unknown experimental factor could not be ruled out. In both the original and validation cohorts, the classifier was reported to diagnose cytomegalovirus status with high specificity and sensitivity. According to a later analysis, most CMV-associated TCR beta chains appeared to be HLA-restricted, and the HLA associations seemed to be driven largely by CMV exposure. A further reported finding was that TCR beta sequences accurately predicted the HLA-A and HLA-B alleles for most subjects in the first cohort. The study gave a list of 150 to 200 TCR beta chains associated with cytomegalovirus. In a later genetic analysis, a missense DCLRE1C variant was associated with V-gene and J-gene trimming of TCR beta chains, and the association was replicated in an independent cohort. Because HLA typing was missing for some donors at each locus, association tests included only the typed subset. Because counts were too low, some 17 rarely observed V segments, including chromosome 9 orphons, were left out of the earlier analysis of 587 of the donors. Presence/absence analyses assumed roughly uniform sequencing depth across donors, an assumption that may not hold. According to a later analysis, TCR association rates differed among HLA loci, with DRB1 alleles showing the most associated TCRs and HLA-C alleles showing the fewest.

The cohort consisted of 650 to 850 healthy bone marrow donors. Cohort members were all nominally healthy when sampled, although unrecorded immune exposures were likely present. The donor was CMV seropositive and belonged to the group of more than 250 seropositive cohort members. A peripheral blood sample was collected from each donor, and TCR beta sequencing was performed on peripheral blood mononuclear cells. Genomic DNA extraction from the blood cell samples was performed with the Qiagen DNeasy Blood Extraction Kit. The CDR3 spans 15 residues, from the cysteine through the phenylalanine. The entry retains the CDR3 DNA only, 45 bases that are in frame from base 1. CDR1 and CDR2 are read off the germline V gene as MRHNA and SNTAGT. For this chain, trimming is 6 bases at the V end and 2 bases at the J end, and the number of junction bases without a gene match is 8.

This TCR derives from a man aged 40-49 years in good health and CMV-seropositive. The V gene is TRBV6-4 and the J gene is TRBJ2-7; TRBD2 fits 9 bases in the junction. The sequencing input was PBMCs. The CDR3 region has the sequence CASRDSGGRAYEQYF. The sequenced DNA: TGTGCCAGCAGAGATTCGGGCGGGAGGGCCTACGAGCAGTACTTC.